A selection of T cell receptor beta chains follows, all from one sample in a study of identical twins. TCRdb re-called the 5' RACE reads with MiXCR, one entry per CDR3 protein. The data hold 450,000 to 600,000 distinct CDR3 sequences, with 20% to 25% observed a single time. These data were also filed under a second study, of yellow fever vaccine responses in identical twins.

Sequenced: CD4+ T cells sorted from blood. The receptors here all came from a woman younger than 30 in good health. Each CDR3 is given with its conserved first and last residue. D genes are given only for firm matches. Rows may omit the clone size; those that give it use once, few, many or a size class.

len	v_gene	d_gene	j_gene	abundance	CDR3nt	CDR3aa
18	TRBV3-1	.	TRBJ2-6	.	TGTGCCAGCAGCCAAGCGACCATACTAGCTGGTGGGGCCAACGTCCTGACTTTC	CASSQATILAGGANVLTF
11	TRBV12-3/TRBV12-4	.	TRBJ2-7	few	TGTGCCAGCAGTTTCGGCGGCGAGCAGTACTTC	CASSFGGEQYF
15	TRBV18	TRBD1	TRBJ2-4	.	TGTGCCAGCTCTCCATTCGGACAGGGCGAAAACATTCAGTACTTC	CASSPFGQGENIQYF
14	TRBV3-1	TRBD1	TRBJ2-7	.	TGTGCCAGCAGCCAGGGGACAGGGGGCAACGAGCAGTACTTC	CASSQGTGGNEQYF
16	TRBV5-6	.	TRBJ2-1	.	TGTGCCAGCAGCTTAGAGCGTATGGTCCTTTACAATGAGCAGTTCTTC	CASSLERMVLYNEQFF
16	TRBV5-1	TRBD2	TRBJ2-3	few	TGCGCCAGCAGCTTGAGGAGTAGCGGGAGGGTGGATACGCAGTATTTT	CASSLRSSGRVDTQYF
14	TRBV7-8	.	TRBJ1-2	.	TGTGCCAGCAGCCCAATGGGCGTGGGCTATGGCTACACCTTC	CASSPMGVGYGYTF
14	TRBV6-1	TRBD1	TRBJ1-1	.	TGTGCCAGCACTCCCAGGGGGAAGAACACTGAAGCTTTCTTT	CASTPRGKNTEAFF
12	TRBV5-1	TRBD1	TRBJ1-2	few	TGCGCCAGCAGCTCGGGGACAGACGACTACACCTTC	CASSSGTDDYTF
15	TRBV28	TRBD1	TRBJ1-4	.	TGTGCCAGCAGGTCTCATGGACAGGGTGCTGAAAAACTGTTTTTT	CASRSHGQGAEKLFF
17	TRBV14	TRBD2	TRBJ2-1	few	TGTGCCAGCAGCCGGACTAGCGGGAAGAGCTCCTACAATGAGCAGTTCTTC	CASSRTSGKSSYNEQFF
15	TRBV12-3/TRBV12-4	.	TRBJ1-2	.	TGTGCCAGCAGTTCCCCCAGGAGAGGGGGTGTTGGCTACACCTTC	CASSSPRRGGVGYTF
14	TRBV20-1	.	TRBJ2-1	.	TGCAGTGCTAGAGCGGGGGGCGAAAGTAATGAGCAGTTCTTC	CSARAGGESNEQFF
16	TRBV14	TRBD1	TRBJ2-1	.	TGTGCCAGCAGCCAAGAACGGGACAGGTTATTTGATGAGCAGTTCTTC	CASSQERDRLFDEQFF
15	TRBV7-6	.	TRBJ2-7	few	TGTGCCAGCAGCTTAGGGCCGGCAGACTCCTACGAGCAGTACTTC	CASSLGPADSYEQYF
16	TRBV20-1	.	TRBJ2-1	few	TGCAGTGCTAGTCGGACGGGGAGAGGCTTCTACAATGAGCAGTTCTTC	CSASRTGRGFYNEQFF
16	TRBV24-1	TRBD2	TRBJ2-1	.	TGTGCCACCAGTGACATAGCGGGAGGGCCGGTCAATGAGCAGTTCTTC	CATSDIAGGPVNEQFF
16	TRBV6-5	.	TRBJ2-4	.	TGTGCCAGCAGTTACTCGGTGGATGGGGCCAAAAACATTCAGTACTTC	CASSYSVDGAKNIQYF
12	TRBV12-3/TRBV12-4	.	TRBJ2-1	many	TGTGCCAGCAGTTCAGGCTTCAATGAGCAGTTCTTC	CASSSGFNEQFF
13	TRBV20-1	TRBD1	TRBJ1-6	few	TGCAGTGCTAACAGGGGCTATAATTCACCCCTCCACTTT	CSANRGYNSPLHF
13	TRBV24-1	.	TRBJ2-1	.	TGTGCCACCAGTGATGCCGCCTACAATGAGCAGTTCTTC	CATSDAAYNEQFF
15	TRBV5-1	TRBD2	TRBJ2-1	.	TGCGCCAGCAGCTTTTCTAGCGGGGCGAACAATGAGCAGTTCTTC	CASSFSSGANNEQFF
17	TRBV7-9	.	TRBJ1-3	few	TGTGCCAGCAGCACGCAGTCCACAGCGCTCTCTGGAAACACCATATATTTT	CASSTQSTALSGNTIYF
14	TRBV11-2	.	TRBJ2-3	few	TGTGCCAGCAGCTTACGAGGAGGGAGGGATACGCAGTATTTT	CASSLRGGRDTQYF
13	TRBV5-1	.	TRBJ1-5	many	TGCGCCAGCAGCTTGGGCCCTAATCAGCCCCAGCATTTT	CASSLGPNQPQHF
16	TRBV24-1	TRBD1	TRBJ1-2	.	TGTGCCACCAGTGATACCCGGGGGACAGCTAACTATGGCTACACCTTC	CATSDTRGTANYGYTF
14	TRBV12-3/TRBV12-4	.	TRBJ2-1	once	TGTGCCAGCAGCCCCGGGACTCTTTTCAATGAGCAGTTCTTC	CASSPGTLFNEQFF
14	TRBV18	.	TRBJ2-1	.	TGTGCCAGCATCCCGTTTAGCCAATACAATGAGCAGTTCTTC	CASIPFSQYNEQFF
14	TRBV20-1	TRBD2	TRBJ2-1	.	TGCAGTGCAAAACCGGGACTACCGATCCAAGAGCAGTTCTTC	CSAKPGLPIQEQFF
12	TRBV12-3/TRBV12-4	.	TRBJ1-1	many	TGTGCCAGCAGCCTGGGGACCCCAGAAGCTTTCTTT	CASSLGTPEAFF
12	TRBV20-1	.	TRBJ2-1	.	TGCAGTGCTAGGCCCAGGGGTAATGAGCAGTTCTTC	CSARPRGNEQFF
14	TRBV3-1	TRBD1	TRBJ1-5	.	TGTGCCAGCAGTCTAACAGGGGACGGTCAGCCCCAGCATTTT	CASSLTGDGQPQHF
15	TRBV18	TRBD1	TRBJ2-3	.	TGTGCCAGCTCACCCCCGACACTTCAGGGGGAGACGCAGTATTTT	CASSPPTLQGETQYF
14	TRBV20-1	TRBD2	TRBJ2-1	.	TGCAGTGCTAGTACAGCGGGTCCGGGGGGTGAGCAGTTCTTC	CSASTAGPGGEQFF
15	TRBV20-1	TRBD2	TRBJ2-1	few	TGCAGTGCGGCAACTAGCGGGGCCTCCTACAATGAGCAGTTCTTC	CSAATSGASYNEQFF
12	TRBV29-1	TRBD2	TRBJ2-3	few	TGCAGCGTTGAGGCGGGGGGGGGTACGCAGTATTTT	CSVEAGGGTQYF
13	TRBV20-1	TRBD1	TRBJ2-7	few	TGCAGTGCTACCGGGACAGACGCCTACGAGCAGTACTTC	CSATGTDAYEQYF
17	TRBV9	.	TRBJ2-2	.	TGTGCCAGCAGCGTACTTGGGAGTTCAGGGGCCTCCGGGGAGCTGTTTTTT	CASSVLGSSGASGELFF
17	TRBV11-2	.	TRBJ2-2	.	TGTGCCAGCAGCTCCCGGGACTTCAGATATAACACCGGGGAGCTGTTTTTT	CASSSRDFRYNTGELFF
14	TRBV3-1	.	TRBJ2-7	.	TGTGCCAGCACCAACCAGGGATTACCCTACGAGCAGTACTTC	CASTNQGLPYEQYF
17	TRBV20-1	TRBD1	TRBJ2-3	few	TGCAGTGCTAGAACGGGACAGTTAATTGCTAGCACAGATACGCAGTATTTT	CSARTGQLIASTDTQYF
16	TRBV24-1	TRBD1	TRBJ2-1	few	TGTGCCACCAGTGATGCCGGGACAGGGTTGTACAATGAGCAGTTCTTC	CATSDAGTGLYNEQFF
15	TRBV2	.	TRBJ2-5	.	TGTGCCAGCAGTGATAAGGGTGGGGGTAGTGAGACCCAGTACTTC	CASSDKGGGSETQYF
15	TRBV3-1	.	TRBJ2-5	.	TGTGCCAGCAGCTTTACAGGAGGGGAGCGAGAGACCCAGTACTTC	CASSFTGGERETQYF
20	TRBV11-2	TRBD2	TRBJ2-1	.	TGTGCCAGCAGCTTTGGGACTAGCGGGAGCCCTTCGGTGTCCTACAATGAGCAGTTCTTC	CASSFGTSGSPSVSYNEQFF